Listed here are 21 T cell receptor beta chains from one sample, sequenced in a study of T-cell memory formation after mild COVID-19. From the 5' RACE reads, TCRdb called clonotypes with MiXCR, one entry per CDR3 protein. Of about 180,000 distinct CDR3 sequences in the sample, under 20% are singletons; the top ten hold 3.9%. Specimen: PBMCs or a T cell subset sorted from them (not recorded which). Receptors originate from a man between 18 and 29 years old who had mild COVID-19 (a few samples of this study predate the infection). Cell type and time point are not known.

This clonotype was counted a few times. The J gene is TRBJ1-6, the V gene TRBV27, with D possibly being TRBD1 (6 bases). The V gene's germline CDR1 is MNHEY and CDR2 SMNVEV (reference sequence). The CDR3 loop spans 15 amino acids. With 5 bases removed from V and 4 bases from J, the gap between germline ends came to 12 bases. The CDR3 sequence is CASSPTGQYNSPLHF. The CDR3 DNA reads TGTGCCAGCAGTCCAACGGGACAATATAATTCACCCCTCCACTTT.

The gene calls are TRBV5-1 and TRBJ1-6; no definite D call. Germline values: CDR1 SGHRS, CDR2 YFSETQ. Between the trimmed V and J ends, which lost 4 bases and 3 bases, there was a span of 14 bases. The CDR3 spans 16 residues. CDR3 sequence: CASSLGMDFYNSPLHF. CDR3 DNA: TGCGCCAGCAGCCTCGGGATGGACTTCTATAATTCACCCCTCCACTTT.

This clonotype was found a few times. The rearrangement joins TRBV6-5 to TRBJ1-1, with TRBD1 matching 7 bases. CDR1 is MNHEY, CDR2 SVGAGI, per germline. The CDR3 totals 14 residues. The V gene end was trimmed by 4 bases and the J gene end by 4 bases; junction bases not matched to a gene: 6. CDR3 DNA: TGTGCCAGCAGTTCCGAGGGGGCGATCACTGAAGCTTTCTTT. The encoded protein is CASSSEGAITEAFF.

This clonotype was picked up many times. The chain employs TRBV5-1 and TRBJ2-1, with a tentative D call TRBD2 (7 bases). V shed 0 bases and J shed 6 bases, with 16 bases lying between them. This CDR3 has 16 residues. Germline values: CDR1 SGHRS, CDR2 YFSETQ. The CDR3 protein is CASSLVGGGAPNEQFF. As DNA, the CDR3 is TGCGCCAGCAGCTTGGTTGGAGGGGGGGCGCCCAATGAGCAGTTCTTC.

This clonotype was observed a few times. The chain employs TRBV20-1 and TRBJ2-7; 12 bases map to TRBD2. V was clipped by 7 bases and J by 3 bases; unmatched bases: 7. This CDR3 spans 14 amino acids. Looked up from germline, CDR1 is DFQATT and CDR2 is SNEGSKA (reference sequence). CDR3 region: CSGRSGLAGYEQYV. CDR3 nucleotides: TGCAGTGGAAGATCGGGACTAGCGGGCTACGAGCAGTACGTC.

The rearrangement uses TRBV6-6 and TRBJ1-4, with D possibly being TRBD1 (5 bases). The CDR3 spans 13 residues. Trimming pared 5 bases from V and 12 bases from J, leaving 16 bases between. Germline-derived CDR1 and CDR2 are MNHNY and SVGAGI (reference sequence). CDR3 sequence reads: CASSPEGPRELFF. The CDR3 coding sequence is TGTGCCAGCAGTCCCGAGGGACCCCGGGAACTGTTTTTT.

This clonotype was picked up a small number of times. The chain employs TRBV18 and TRBJ2-5; D is possibly TRBD2 (6 bases). Per the germline V gene, CDR1 is KGHSH and CDR2 is LQKENI. There are 15 residues in the CDR3. V was cut by 7 bases and J by 5 bases, with 20 bases left in between. The CDR3 DNA is TGTGCCAGCTTCGGGGACTTTCCAGCGAGGGAGACCCAGTACTTC. It codes for CASFGDFPARETQYF. Full variable domain (missing parts from reference TRBV18 and TRBJ2-5): NAGVMQNPRHLVRRRGQEARLRCSPMKGHSHVYWYRQLPEEGLKFMVYLQKENIIDESGMPKERFSAEFPKEGPSILRIQQVVRGDSAAYFCASFGDFPARETQYFGPGTRLLVL.

The rearrangement uses TRBV29-1 and TRBJ2-3, with D maybe TRBD2 (7 bases). The V end was cut by 2 bases, the J end by 6 bases, with 18 bases between. The CDR3 runs 15 residues. Germline V gives CDR1 SQVTM, CDR2 ANQGSEA. For the CDR3, the DNA is TGCAGCGTTGAAACCGGGGGGCATTCGGGGGATACGCAGTATTTT. This codes for CSVETGGHSGDTQYF.

The chain combines TRBV29-1 with TRBJ1-1; D not certain. The V and J ends lost 7 bases and 0 bases respectively, with 12 bases between them. Germline assignment: CDR1 SQVTM and CDR2 ANQGSEA. The CDR3 length is 13 residues. The CDR3 here is CSASKIMNTEAFF. CDR3 nucleotides: TGCAGCGCTTCCAAGATTATGAACACTGAAGCTTTCTTT. The full variable domain, in which reference TRBV29-1 and TRBJ1-1 provide the parts outside the CDR3, is SAVISQKPSRDICQRGTSLTIQCQVDSQVTMMFWYRQQPGQSLTLIATANQGSEATYESGFVIDKFPISRPNLTFSTLTVSNMSPEDSSIYLCSASKIMNTEAFFGQGTRLTVV.

The chain has TRBV6-5 and TRBJ1-4; tentatively, D is TRBD1 (6 bases). Germline V lookup: CDR1 MNHEY, CDR2 SVGAGI. This CDR3 spans 14 amino acids. Trimming took 4 bases from V and 7 from J, leaving 13 bases between them. CDR3 residues: CASSSGGAGEKLFF. CDR3 in DNA: TGTGCCAGCAGTTCGGGGGGCGCGGGTGAAAAACTGTTTTTT.

This chain joins TRBV20-1 and TRBJ2-7; the D is unclear. Per the germline V gene, CDR1 is DFQATT and CDR2 is SNEGSKA (reference sequence). The V and J ends lost 1 base and 7 bases respectively, with 14 bases between them. This CDR3 spans 13 amino acids. The DNA of the CDR3 is TGCAGTGCTAGAGTGAGCGCCGGCCGGGAGCAGTACTTC. It specifies CSARVSAGREQYF.

This clonotype was seen more than once but under ten times. The CDR3 DNA reads TGTGCCAGCAGCCTGGGGGCGGGTCCGTCACGTTATACGCAGTATTTT. This encodes CASSLGAGPSRYTQYF. This chain joins TRBV7-2 and TRBJ2-3; possible D gene TRBD1, 6 bases. The CDR3 has 16 amino acids. The V and J ends lost 5 bases and 7 bases respectively, with 22 bases between them. Per the germline V gene, CDR1 is SGHTA and CDR2 is FQGNSA.

This chain links TRBV7-8 with TRBJ2-1; D is ambiguous. This CDR3 has 14 amino acids. The V end lost 0 bases, the J end lost 2 bases, and 5 bases lay between the germline ends. CDR1 SGHVS and CDR2 FQNEAQ come from the germline V gene. CDR3 sequence reads: CASSLAIAYNEQFF. Written as DNA, the CDR3 is TGTGCCAGCAGCTTAGCAATTGCCTACAATGAGCAGTTCTTC. The variable domain in full, with the rest retrieved from reference TRBV7-8 and TRBJ2-1, is GAGVSQSPRYKVAKRGQDVALRCDPISGHVSLFWYQQALGQGPEFLTYFQNEAQLDKSGLPSDRFFAERPEGSVSTLKIQRTQQEDSAVYLCASSLAIAYNEQFFGPGTRLTVL.

This clonotype was detected only a few times. The chain uses TRBV6-2 or TRBV6-3 and TRBJ2-1; D might be TRBD1 (5 bases). The CDR3 consists of 15 residues. V was pared by 8 bases and J by 0 bases, with 14 bases between. Germline V CDR1 and CDR2: MNHEY, SVGEGT. CDR3 loop: CASGLGLSSYNEQFF. CDR3 bases: TGTGCCAGCGGGTTGGGGCTGAGCTCCTACAATGAGCAGTTCTTC.

This clonotype came up a few times. The CDR3 protein is CASSLAGTASGANVLTF. As DNA, the CDR3 is TGCGCCAGCAGCTTGGCCGGGACAGCCTCTGGGGCCAACGTCCTGACTTTC. V and J are TRBV5-1 and TRBJ2-6, with TRBD1 matching 7 bases. The CDR3 length is 17 residues. V shed 0 bases and J 0 bases; nucleotides not matched to a gene: 3. In germline, CDR1 is SGHRS, CDR2 YFSETQ.

V is TRBV12-3 or TRBV12-4 and J is TRBJ2-5; TRBD2 is a possible D gene (6 bases). Trimming took off 6 bases at V and 3 bases at J, with 11 bases between the two ends. The length of the CDR3 is 13 residues. The CDR3 DNA is TGTGCCAGCAGCGGGACTCGCAAAGAGACCCAGTACTTC. The encoded protein is CASSGTRKETQYF.

The table lists this clonotype with a few counts. The CDR3 region has the DNA TGCGCCAGCAGCCAAGATGGGGCGGGGTTGTGGACTGAAGCTTTCTTT. Residues: CASSQDGAGLWTEAFF. The rearrangement uses TRBV4-3 and TRBJ1-1; possible D gene TRBD1, 5 bases. The CDR3 consists of 16 residues. V dropped 0 bases and J dropped 5 bases, with 16 bases sitting between them. Germline V gene lookup returns CDR1 LGHNA and CDR2 YSLEER.

This chain connects TRBV15 to TRBJ1-2; 8 nucleotides agree with TRBD1. V dropped 5 bases and J dropped 11; count of bases not matched to a gene: 13. Germline CDR1 and CDR2: LNHNV and YYDKDF (reference sequence). The CDR3 loop spans 14 amino acids. The CDR3 reads CATSPRVGTGPYTF. The CDR3 DNA reads as TGTGCCACCAGCCCTCGCGTAGGGACAGGACCATACACCTTC.

This clonotype was detected once. V gene TRBV12-3 or TRBV12-4 combines with J gene TRBJ2-7, with a weak D call TRBD1 (5 bases). The V gene lost 5 bases and the J gene lost 2 bases, with 13 bases spanning the gap. This CDR3 is 14 amino acids long. The CDR3 loop reads CASSPGWGPYEQYF. DNA of the CDR3: TGTGCCAGCAGTCCCGGGTGGGGCCCCTACGAGCAGTACTTC.

The chain employs TRBV4-3 and TRBJ2-3; tentative D call: TRBD2 (7 bases). This CDR3 region has 15 residues. V was clipped by 2 bases and J by 2 bases, with 11 bases between them. Germline V gene sequence: CDR1 LGHNA, CDR2 YSLEER. The DNA for the CDR3 is TGCGCCAGCAGCCAAAGGGGGGGACCCACAGATACGCAGTATTTT. Its translation: CASSQRGGPTDTQYF.

This chain joins TRBV29-1 and TRBJ1-1; D remains ambiguous. Germline V gene data show CDR1 as SQVTM and CDR2 as ANQGSEA. The CDR3 covers 11 residues. Trimming cost V 6 bases and J 4 bases, with 9 bases left between them. The DNA of the CDR3 is TGCAGCGTGCAGAGGGTCACTGAAGCTTTCTTT. Translated: CSVQRVTEAFF.